These T cell receptor beta chains were read from a single sample in a study of identifying expanded T cells in peripheral blood. Data came from immunoSEQ multiplex PCR; TCRdb stores just in-frame clones and leaves some out. The sample contains tens of thousands of clones, about 91% of which appear only once. Sequencing was carried out using blood. These receptor sequences come from a person aged 18 to 75 in good health. Both conserved end residues are part of each CDR3. The D gene is left open where the match is weak. Only some rows state a clone size, as once, few, many or a class for expanded clones.

>.|TRBJ1-3|TRBV11-2|.
TGTGCCAGCAGCTTAGTAGCCACTGGAAACACCATATATTTT
CASSLVATGNTIYF
>TRBD1|TRBJ1-1|TRBV7-9|.
TGTGCCAGCAGCCCCCCAACAGGGGGCCTCACTGAAGCTTTCTTT
CASSPPTGGLTEAFF
>TRBD2|TRBJ2-1|TRBV7-3|.
TGTGCCAGCAGCTTCTCGTCGCTAGCGGCCTCCTACAATGAGCAGTTCTTC
CASSFSSLAASYNEQFF
>.|TRBJ2-7|TRBV11-2|.
TGTGCCAGCAGCTTACTCCCCGATCACTCCTACGAGCAGTACTTC
CASSLLPDHSYEQYF
>TRBD2|TRBJ2-3|TRBV9|.
TGTGCCAGCAGCGTGGCAAGGCGGGGGGTTGGCACAGATACGCAGTATTTT
CASSVARRGVGTDTQYF
>TRBD1|TRBJ2-3|TRBV18|.
TGTGCCAGCTCACCACCCGGACAGGGAAGCACAGATACGCAGTATTTT
CASSPPGQGSTDTQYF
>TRBD2|TRBJ2-1|TRBV15|.
TGTGCCACCAGCATCGGACTAGCGGGAGGGTACAATGAGCAGTTCTTC
CATSIGLAGGYNEQFF
>TRBD2|TRBJ2-1|TRBV6-1|.
TGTGCCAGCAGTGAAGCTAGCGGGGGGCCCAATGAGCAGTTCTTC
CASSEASGGPNEQFF
>TRBD2|TRBJ2-5|TRBV5-1|.
TGCGCCAGCCAACAACTAGCGGGGGGCCTTCAAGAGACCCAGTACTTC
CASQQLAGGLQETQYF
>.|TRBJ2-2|TRBV5-6|.
TGTGCCAGCAGCGGATACAGGCTTAGCGGCCACACCGGGGAGCTGTTTTTT
CASSGYRLSGHTGELFF
>.|TRBJ1-1|TRBV7-9|.
TGTGCCAGCAGCTCCAGCGGGTGGACTGAAGCTTTCTTT
CASSSSGWTEAFF
>.|TRBJ2-2|TRBV7-6|once
TGTGCCAGCAGCTTACAACCTAACACCGGAGAGCTGTTTTTT
CASSLQPNTGELFF
>.|TRBJ2-7|TRBV7-9|few
TGTGCCAGCACCAAACCCCCCACTTCGCGCAAGTACTTC
CASTKPPTSRKYF